These 20 T cell receptor beta chains originate from one sample sequenced in a study of blood T cell repertoires in COVID-19. TCRdb keeps only in-frame clones here, not all; method: immunoSEQ multiplex PCR. This sample has tens of thousands of clones, with less than 85% found just once. Sequenced: peripheral blood. Source of these receptors: a man between 70 and 80 years old with COVID-19, enrolled during active disease.

This clone was counted many times. The chain recombines TRBV6-5 with TRBJ1-3; TRBD1 is a possible D gene (6 bases). V lost 0 bases to trimming and J lost 1 base, with 10 bases between them. The CDR3 has 16 residues. Germline V gives CDR1 MNHEY, CDR2 SVGAGI. CDR3 region: CASSYSDRSSGNTIYF. In nucleotides, the CDR3 is TGTGCCAGCAGTTACTCGGACAGATCGTCTGGAAACACCATATATTTT.

The chain employs TRBV7-2 and TRBJ2-3, with TRBD2 identical over 7 bases. Trimming at V came to 0 bases and at J to 0 bases, leaving 3 bases not matched to a gene. Germline-derived CDR1 and CDR2 are SGHTA and FQGNSA. The CDR3 length is 16 residues. The CDR3 reads CASSLAARGSTDTQYF. The CDR3 coding sequence is TGTGCCAGCAGCTTAGCGGCGCGGGGGAGCACAGATACGCAGTATTTT. The complete variable domain, with remaining parts taken from reference TRBV7-2 and TRBJ2-3, reads GAGVSQSPSNKVTEKGKDVELRCDPISGHTALYWYRQSLGQGLEFLIYFQGNSAPDKSGLPSDRFSAERTGGSVSTLTIQRTQQEDSAVYLCASSLAARGSTDTQYFGPGTRLTVL.

V and J are TRBV19 and TRBJ2-4, with 8 positions matching TRBD1. This CDR3 is built from 16 residues. V was pared by 3 bases and J by 3 bases, with 7 bases of the junction left unmatched. CDR1 and CDR2 (germline): LNHDA, SQIVND (reference sequence). CDR3 protein: CASSILAGQGKNIQYF. CDR3 bases: TGTGCCAGTAGTATCTTAGCTGGACAGGGCAAAAACATTCAGTACTTC.

The J gene is TRBJ2-7, the V gene TRBV7-2, with 13 nucleotides matching TRBD2. CDR3 size: 16 residues. The germline CDR1 and CDR2 sequences are SGHTA and FQGNSA. Trimming took 5 bases from V and 1 from J; bases not matched to a gene: 5. The CDR3 nucleotides are TGTGCCAGCAGCCCGGGACTAGCGGGACCTTCCTACGAGCAGTACTTC. Its translation: CASSPGLAGPSYEQYF.

This clone was recorded only once. This chain links TRBV30 with TRBJ2-7, with 9 bases identical to TRBD1. The CDR3 is made up of 14 amino acids. Germline V gene data show CDR1 as GTSNPN and CDR2 as SVGIG (reference sequence). With 2 bases clipped from V and 3 bases from J, the junction kept 5 bases outside the gene matches. The CDR3 sequence is CAWSLPGQGYEQYF. Written as DNA, the CDR3 is TGTGCCTGGAGTCTACCGGGACAGGGCTACGAGCAGTACTTC.

CDR3 protein: CASSLGGITSYEQYF. The CDR3 DNA sequence: TGTGCCAGCAGCTTAGGCGGGATTACCTCCTACGAGCAGTACTTC. The genes are TRBV7-2 and TRBJ2-7; the D gene is possibly TRBD2 (6 bases). V lost 1 base and J 0 bases, leaving 10 bases between the germline ends. CDR3 length: 15 residues. Germline values: CDR1 SGHTA, CDR2 FQGNSA.

The chain employs TRBV5-6 and TRBJ1-6; 9 nucleotides align to TRBD1. The CDR3 is 14 residues long. J gave up 5 bases and V 4 bases, and 1 base lay outside the gene matches. From germline, CDR1 is SGHDT and CDR2 YYEEEE. In DNA, the CDR3 is TGTGCCAGCAGCCGGACAGGGGATAATTCACCCCTCCACTTT. Translating gives CASSRTGDNSPLHF.

V is TRBV10-3 and J is TRBJ2-3, with D maybe TRBD1 (6 bases). This CDR3 is built from 16 residues. Germline values: CDR1 ENHRY, CDR2 SYGVKD. The germline V and J ends were trimmed by 1 base and 1 base, with 12 bases remaining between them. The CDR3 loop is CAISEFTGLGTDTQYF. The CDR3 nucleotides read TGTGCCATCAGTGAGTTTACAGGGTTGGGCACAGATACGCAGTATTTT.

The chain couples TRBV7-6 to TRBJ2-5, with no clear D. With 5 bases removed from V and 0 bases from J, the gap between germline ends came to 4 bases. The CDR3 has 12 residues. Germline V gene lookup returns CDR1 SGHVS and CDR2 FNYEAQ. In DNA, the CDR3 is TGTGCCAGCAGCCGGTACCAAGAGACCCAGTACTTC. Translating gives CASSRYQETQYF.

CDR3 coding DNA: TGTGCCAGTAGAGACAGATTGAATTCACCCCTCCACTTT. Amino acids: CASRDRLNSPLHF. The J gene is TRBJ1-6, the V gene TRBV19, with D possibly TRBD1 on 5 matching bases. Trimming took 6 bases from V and 7 from J, leaving 10 bases between them. CDR1 is LNHDA and CDR2 is SQIVND in the germline V gene (reference sequence). The CDR3 runs 13 residues. Using reference TRBV19 and TRBJ1-6 for the parts outside the CDR3, the full variable domain is DGGITQSPKYLFRKEGQNVTLSCEQNLNHDAMYWYRQDPGQGLRLIYYSQIVNDFQKGDIAEGYSVSREKKESFPLTVTSAQKNPTAFYLCASRDRLNSPLHFGNGTRLTVT.

In this sample, this clone turned up once. The CDR3 region has the DNA TGTGCCAGCGGGGGCAGTGGGGCCAACGTCCTGACTTTC. Amino acid sequence: CASGGSGANVLTF. The rearrangement uses TRBV5-4 and TRBJ2-6; TRBD1 is a possible D gene (6 bases). Trimming took off 7 bases at V and 3 bases at J, with 8 bases between the two ends. CDR3 length equals 13 residues. The germline CDR1 and CDR2 sequences are SGHNT and YYREEE (reference sequence).

This clone was recorded only once. The gene calls are TRBV27 and TRBJ2-7; tentatively, D is TRBD2 (5 bases). The CDR3 totals 12 residues. The germline gives CDR1 MNHEY, CDR2 SMNVEV (reference sequence). V lost 3 bases and J 6 bases, leaving 9 bases between the germline ends. In nucleotides, the CDR3 is TGTGCCAGCAGTTTTCGGGGATCCGAGCAGTACTTC. This codes for CASSFRGSEQYF.

The rearrangement joins TRBV9 to TRBJ2-1; TRBD2 matches at 7 bases. The CDR3 runs to 16 residues. Germline V gives CDR1 SGDLS, CDR2 YYNGEE. V trimming: 7 bases; J trimming: 0 bases; junction bases outside the gene matches: 10. The CDR3 is CASASPAGSSYNEQFF. The CDR3 DNA reads as TGTGCCAGCGCCAGCCCAGCGGGGAGCTCCTACAATGAGCAGTTCTTC. The whole variable domain, filled in from reference TRBV9 and TRBJ2-1, reads DSGVTQTPKHLITATGQRVTLRCSPRSGDLSVYWYQQSLDQGLQFLIQYYNGEERAKGNILERFSAQQFPDLHSELNLSSLELGDSALYFCASASPAGSSYNEQFFGPGTRLTVL.

This chain connects TRBV29-1 to TRBJ2-1; tentatively, D is TRBD2 (6 bases). Per the germline V gene, CDR1 is SQVTM and CDR2 is ANQGSEA. V gave up 6 bases and J gave up 8 bases, with 17 bases separating them. This CDR3 region has 13 residues. CDR3 region: CSVTRDFPHEQFF. In nucleotides, the CDR3 is TGCAGCGTGACCCGGGACTTTCCCCATGAGCAGTTCTTC.

The V gene is TRBV7-2, the J gene TRBJ1-5; a weak D match, TRBD1 (5 bases). V lost 1 base and J lost 9, with 16 bases in between. This CDR3 contains 15 residues. The germline CDR1 and CDR2 sequences are SGHTA and FQGNSA. CDR3: CASSLGAGLLRPQHF. CDR3 in DNA: TGTGCCAGCAGCTTAGGGGCAGGGTTACTCCGGCCCCAGCATTTT.

CDR3 loop: CASSPIAGFSGYTF. CDR3 in DNA: TGTGCCAGCAGCCCAATTGCGGGTTTTAGTGGCTACACCTTC. The J gene is TRBJ1-2, the V gene TRBV7-9; D is ambiguous. CDR1 SEHNR and CDR2 FQNEAQ come from the germline V gene (reference sequence). The CDR3 is 14 residues long. V lost 5 bases and J 7 bases, leaving 17 bases between the germline ends.

The gene calls are TRBV2 and TRBJ1-2; D may be TRBD1 (6 bases). The length of the CDR3 is 14 residues. Germline CDR1 is SNHLY and CDR2 is FYNNEI. The germline V and J ends were trimmed by 4 bases and 3 bases, with 12 bases remaining between them. CDR3: CASSGGEGDYGYTF. DNA for the CDR3: TGTGCCAGCAGTGGCGGAGAGGGGGACTATGGCTACACCTTC.

The V gene is TRBV6-5, the J gene TRBJ1-4, with D perhaps matching TRBD1 (5 bases). Germline CDR1 and CDR2: MNHEY and SVGAGI. V was pared by 10 bases and J by 7 bases, with 16 bases between. The CDR3 extends over 13 amino acids. This chain's CDR3 is CATSTAVGEKLFF. DNA for the CDR3: TGTGCCACCTCGACAGCTGTTGGTGAAAAACTGTTTTTT.

In this sample, this clone turned up a few times. V usage is TRBV28 and J usage is TRBJ2-1; no firm D call. V gave up 8 bases and J gave up 2 bases, with 10 bases separating them. The CDR3 length is 13 residues. In germline, CDR1 is MDHEN, CDR2 SYDVKM. The CDR3 is CASFRPAYNEQFF. The DNA of the CDR3 is TGTGCCAGCTTTCGTCCGGCCTACAATGAGCAGTTCTTC.

This clone has a handful of counts. This chain links TRBV6-2 or TRBV6-3 with TRBJ2-1; 13 bases agree with TRBD2. Germline values: CDR1 MNHEY, CDR2 SVGEGT. This CDR3 has 15 amino acids. Germline trimming cut 5 bases from V and 7 bases from J; bases unmatched to any gene: 5. The CDR3 region has the DNA TGTGCCAGCAGTCGACTAGCGGGAGGTCTGAATGAGCAGTTCTTC. Its translation: CASSRLAGGLNEQFF.